This T cell receptor (beta chain) was obtained from a study of blood T cell repertoires in COVID-19. The V segment lost 4 bases and the J segment 2 bases; nucleotides outside the gene matches: 14. The CDR3 covers 17 residues. The germline V gene encodes CDR1 SGHDT and CDR2 YYEEEE. Here immunoSEQ multiplex PCR was the method, and the copy in TCRdb shows in-frame clones only, minus some. Of nearly 200,000 clones in the sample, roughly nine tenths were seen once. The sample comprised peripheral blood. The receptor comes from a woman aged 70-85 years with acute or convalescent COVID-19. The genes are TRBV5-6 and TRBJ2-5; 7 nucleotides line up with TRBD2. CDR3 amino acids: CASSLPGSGAFQETQYF. The CDR3 DNA follows: TGTGCCAGCAGCCTACCGGGGAGCGGGGCTTTTCAAGAGACCCAGTACTTC.